The subject of this entry is one TCR beta chain. The antigen is unknown. Though probably carrying unrecorded immune exposures, donors were nominally healthy at sampling. The sample belongs to a study of cytomegalovirus exposure and HLA in healthy donors. Study-wide background: Around 80 million unique TCR sequences came from HLA-typed donors in an early release.

The PCR had 60 Vbeta and 13 Jbeta primers. The protocol was immunoSEQ multiplex PCR, while the TCRdb copy is restricted to in-frame clones and leaves out a portion. The table for this sample gives approximately 58,000 clones. Study-level points and caveats: Upon later analysis, HLA-associated TCR beta chains proved more clonally expanded than other, equally common chains.

Germline V lookup: CDR1 SGHAT, CDR2 FQNNGV. Losses at the gene ends were 5 bases for V and 3 bases for J; bases not matched to a gene: 9. This CDR3 comprises 15 residues. Input material: PBMCs. The clonotype originates from a woman younger than 35 in good health and CMV-seronegative. V gene TRBV11-2 combines with J gene TRBJ2-5; 7 bases align to TRBD1. The CDR3 bases are TGTGCCAGCAGCCCACTCCCCGGGACAGAAGAGACCCAGTACTTC. Amino acids: CASSPLPGTEETQYF.